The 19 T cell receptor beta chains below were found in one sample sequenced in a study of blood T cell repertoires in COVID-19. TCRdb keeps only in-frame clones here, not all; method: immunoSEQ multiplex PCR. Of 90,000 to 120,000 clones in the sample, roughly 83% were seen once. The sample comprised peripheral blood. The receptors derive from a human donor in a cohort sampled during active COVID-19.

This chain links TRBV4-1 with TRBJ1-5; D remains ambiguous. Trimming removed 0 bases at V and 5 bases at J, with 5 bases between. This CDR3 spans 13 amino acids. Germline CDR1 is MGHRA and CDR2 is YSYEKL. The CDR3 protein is CASSQDRYQPQHF. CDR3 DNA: TGCGCCAGCAGCCAAGACAGATATCAGCCCCAGCATTTT.

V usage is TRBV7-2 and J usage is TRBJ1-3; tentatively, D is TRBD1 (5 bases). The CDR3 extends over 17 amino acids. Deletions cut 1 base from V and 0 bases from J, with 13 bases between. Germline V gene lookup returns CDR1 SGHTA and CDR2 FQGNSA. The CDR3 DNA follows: TGTGCCAGCAGCTTAGACTTTGCAGGGATCTCTGGAAACACCATATATTTT. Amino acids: CASSLDFAGISGNTIYF.

The CDR3 loop reads CASSPTEYYGYTF. The CDR3 DNA reads as TGTGCCAGCAGCCCGACAGAGTACTATGGCTACACCTTC. The chain employs TRBV7-2 and TRBJ1-2; a possible D gene is TRBD1 (5 bases). V dropped 5 bases and J dropped 3 bases, with 10 bases sitting between them. Germline V gene lookup returns CDR1 SGHTA and CDR2 FQGNSA. This CDR3 contains 13 residues.

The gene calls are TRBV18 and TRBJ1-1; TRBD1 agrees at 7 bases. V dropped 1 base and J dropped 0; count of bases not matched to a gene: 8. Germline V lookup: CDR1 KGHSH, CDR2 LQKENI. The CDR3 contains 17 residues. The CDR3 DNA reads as TGTGCCAGCTCACCACGACAGGGAGGTCTTATGAACACTGAAGCTTTCTTT. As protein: CASSPRQGGLMNTEAFF.

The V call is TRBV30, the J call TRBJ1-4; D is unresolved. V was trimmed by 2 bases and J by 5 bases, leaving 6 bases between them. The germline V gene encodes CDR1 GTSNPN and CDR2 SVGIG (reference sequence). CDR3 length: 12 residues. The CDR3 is CAWSNGNEKLFF. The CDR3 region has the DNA TGTGCCTGGAGTAACGGGAATGAAAAACTGTTTTTT.

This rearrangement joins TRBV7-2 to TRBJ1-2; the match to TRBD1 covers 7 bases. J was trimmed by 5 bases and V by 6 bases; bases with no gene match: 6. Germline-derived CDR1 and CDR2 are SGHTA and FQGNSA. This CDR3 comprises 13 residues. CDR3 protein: CASRGDRVYGYTF. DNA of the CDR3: TGTGCCAGCAGGGGCGACAGGGTTTATGGCTACACCTTC.

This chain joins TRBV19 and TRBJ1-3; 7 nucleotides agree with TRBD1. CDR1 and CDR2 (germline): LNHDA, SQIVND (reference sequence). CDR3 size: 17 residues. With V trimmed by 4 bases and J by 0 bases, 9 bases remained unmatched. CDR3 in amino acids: CASSSTGVNLSGNTIYF. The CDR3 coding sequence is TGTGCCAGTAGTAGTACAGGGGTGAACCTCTCTGGAAACACCATATATTTT.

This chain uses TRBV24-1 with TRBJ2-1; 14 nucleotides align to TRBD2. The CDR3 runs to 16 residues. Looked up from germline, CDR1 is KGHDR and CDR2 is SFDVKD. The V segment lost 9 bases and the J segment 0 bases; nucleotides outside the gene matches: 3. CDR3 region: CATSGTSGSSYNEQFF. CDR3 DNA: TGTGCCACCTCTGGGACTAGCGGGAGCTCCTACAATGAGCAGTTCTTC.

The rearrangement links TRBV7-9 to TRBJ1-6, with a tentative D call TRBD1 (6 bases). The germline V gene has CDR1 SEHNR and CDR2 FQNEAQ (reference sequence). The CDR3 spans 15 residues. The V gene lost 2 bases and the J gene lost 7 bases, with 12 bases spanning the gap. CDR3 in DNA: TGTGCCAGCAGCTTATTACAGGGATCCAATTCACCCCTCCACTTT. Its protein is CASSLLQGSNSPLHF.

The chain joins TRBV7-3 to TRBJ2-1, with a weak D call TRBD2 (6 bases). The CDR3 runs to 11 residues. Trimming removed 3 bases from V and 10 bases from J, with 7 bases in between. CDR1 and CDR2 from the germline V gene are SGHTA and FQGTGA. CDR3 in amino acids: CASSLGREQFF. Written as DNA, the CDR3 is TGTGCCAGCAGCTTGGGGAGGGAGCAGTTCTTC.

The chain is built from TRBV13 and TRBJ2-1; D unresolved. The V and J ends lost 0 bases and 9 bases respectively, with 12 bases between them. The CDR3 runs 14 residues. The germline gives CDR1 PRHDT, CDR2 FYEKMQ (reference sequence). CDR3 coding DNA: TGTGCCAGCAGCTTAGGCGTCGGAGTCGGTGAGCAGTTCTTC. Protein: CASSLGVGVGEQFF. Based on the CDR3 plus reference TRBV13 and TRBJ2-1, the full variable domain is AAGVIQSPRHLIKEKRETATLKCYPIPRHDTVYWYQQGPGQDPQFLISFYEKMQSDKGSIPDRFSAQQFSDYHSELNMSSLELGDSALYFCASSLGVGVGEQFFGPGTRLTVL.

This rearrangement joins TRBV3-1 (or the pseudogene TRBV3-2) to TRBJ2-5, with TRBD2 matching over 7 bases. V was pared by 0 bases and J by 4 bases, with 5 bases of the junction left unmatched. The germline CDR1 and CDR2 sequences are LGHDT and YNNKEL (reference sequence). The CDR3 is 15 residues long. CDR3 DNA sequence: TGTGCCAGCAGCCAAGATTGGTCGGGGGGAGAGACCCAGTACTTC. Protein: CASSQDWSGGETQYF.

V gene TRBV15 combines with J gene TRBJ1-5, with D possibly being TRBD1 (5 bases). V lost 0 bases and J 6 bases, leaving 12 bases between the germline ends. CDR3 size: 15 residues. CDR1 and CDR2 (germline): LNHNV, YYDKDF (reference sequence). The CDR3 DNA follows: TGTGCCACCAGCAGAGATGGGCAGGGCGGTCAGCCCCAGCATTTT. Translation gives CATSRDGQGGQPQHF. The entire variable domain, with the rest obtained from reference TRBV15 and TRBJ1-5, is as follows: DAMVIQNPRYQVTQFGKPVTLSCSQTLNHNVMYWYQQKSSQAPKLLFHYYDKDFNNEADTPDNFQSRRPNTSFCFLDIRSPGLGDTAMYLCATSRDGQGGQPQHFGDGTRLSIL.

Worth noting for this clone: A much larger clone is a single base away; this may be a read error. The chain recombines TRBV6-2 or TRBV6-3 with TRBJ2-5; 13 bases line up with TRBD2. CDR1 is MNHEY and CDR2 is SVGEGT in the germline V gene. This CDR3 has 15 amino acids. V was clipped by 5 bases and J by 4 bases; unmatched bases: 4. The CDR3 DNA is TGTGCCAGCAGTCCCGGACTAGCGGGAGTAGAGACCCAGTACTTC. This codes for CASSPGLAGVETQYF.

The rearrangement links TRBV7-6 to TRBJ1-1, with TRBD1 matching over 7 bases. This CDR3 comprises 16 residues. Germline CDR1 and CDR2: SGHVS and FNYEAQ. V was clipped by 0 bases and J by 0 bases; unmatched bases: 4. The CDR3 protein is CASSLAQGELNTEAFF. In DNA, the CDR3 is TGTGCCAGCAGCTTAGCCCAGGGGGAGTTGAACACTGAAGCTTTCTTT.

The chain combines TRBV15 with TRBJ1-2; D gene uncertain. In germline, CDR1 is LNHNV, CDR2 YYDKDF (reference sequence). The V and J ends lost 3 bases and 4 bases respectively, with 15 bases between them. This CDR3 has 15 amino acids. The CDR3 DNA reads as TGTGCCACCAGCAGGGGCCCCGACACTTCCTATGGCTACACCTTC. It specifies CATSRGPDTSYGYTF.

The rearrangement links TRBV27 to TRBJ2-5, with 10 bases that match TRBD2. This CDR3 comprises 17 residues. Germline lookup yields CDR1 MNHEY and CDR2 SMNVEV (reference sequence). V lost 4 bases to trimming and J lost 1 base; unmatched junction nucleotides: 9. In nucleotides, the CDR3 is TGTGCCAGCAGTTATACTAGCGGGACCTCCTTCCAAGAGACCCAGTACTTC. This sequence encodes CASSYTSGTSFQETQYF.

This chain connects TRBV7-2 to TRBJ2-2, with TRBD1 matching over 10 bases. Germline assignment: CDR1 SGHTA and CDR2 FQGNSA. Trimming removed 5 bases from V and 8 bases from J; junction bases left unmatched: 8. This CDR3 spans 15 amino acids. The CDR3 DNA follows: TGTGCCAGCAGCCCGGGGACAGGGGTTCTGGGGGAGCTGTTTTTT. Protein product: CASSPGTGVLGELFF.

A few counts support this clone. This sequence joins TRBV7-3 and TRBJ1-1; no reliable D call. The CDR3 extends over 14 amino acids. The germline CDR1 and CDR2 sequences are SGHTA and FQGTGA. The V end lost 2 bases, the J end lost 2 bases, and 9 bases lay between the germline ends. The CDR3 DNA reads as TGTGCCAGCAGCTTATATGCGGAAAACACTGAAGCTTTCTTT. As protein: CASSLYAENTEAFF.